This is a list of T cell receptor beta chains from one sample in a study of shared clonotypes between healthy human individuals. TCRdb's copy holds only in-frame clones and misses some; the assay was immunoSEQ multiplex PCR. The sample carries over a million clones, 65% to 80% recorded once. The material sequenced was memory CD4+ T cells sorted from blood. Source of these receptors: a man aged 18 to 29 in good health. Both conserved end residues are part of each CDR3. The order of the fields is D gene, J gene, clone size, V gene, CDR3 DNA, CDR3 protein. D genes are given only for firm matches. Part of the rows lack a size; the others show once, few, many or a class for expanded clones.

>.|TRBJ2-7|.|TRBV9
TGTGCCAGCAGCGGAGAGGGGACGGGGCGGAACGAGCAGTACTTC
CASSGEGTGRNEQYF
>.|TRBJ1-2|.|TRBV7-2
TGTGCCAGCAGCTTAGGAGGAAGGGCAGAAGGTGGCTACACCTTC
CASSLGGRAEGGYTF
>.|TRBJ1-1|once|TRBV27
TGTGCCAGCAGCCCAGGGCTGAGCACTGAAGCTTTCTTT
CASSPGLSTEAFF
>TRBD1|TRBJ1-5|.|TRBV23-1
TGCGCCAGCAGTCAATGGACAGGAAGCAATCAGCCCCAGCATTTT
CASSQWTGSNQPQHF
>TRBD1|TRBJ2-3|.|TRBV18
TGTGCCAGCTCACCGGAGACTGGACAGGGACGCACAGATACGCAGTATTTT
CASSPETGQGRTDTQYF
>TRBD2|TRBJ2-5|.|TRBV27
TGTGCCAGCAGTTGGGGACTAGCGGGAGGGTGGGCGGAGACCCAGTACTTC
CASSWGLAGGWAETQYF
>.|TRBJ2-3|.|TRBV11-2
TGTGCCAGCAGCTTGGGGGATACGCAGTATTTT
CASSLGDTQYF
>TRBD1|TRBJ1-5|.|TRBV6-6
TGTGCCAGCAGTTTGACAGGGTACCAGCCCCAGCATTTT
CASSLTGYQPQHF
>.|TRBJ1-5|.|TRBV19
TGTGCCAGTAGCCTCAGGGAGGGCAATCAGCCCCAGCATTTT
CASSLREGNQPQHF
>.|TRBJ1-2|.|TRBV19
TGTGCCAGTAGTATAGGCAACAGGGCTAACTATGGCTACACCTTC
CASSIGNRANYGYTF
>.|TRBJ2-3|.|TRBV7-8
TGTGCCAGCCGCGACGCGGCGACAGCCACAGATACGCAGTATTTT
CASRDAATATDTQYF
>TRBD1|TRBJ2-7|once|TRBV5-4
TGTGCCAGCAGCCCACAGGGGGACGAGCAGTACTTC
CASSPQGDEQYF
>.|TRBJ1-5|.|TRBV27
TGTGCCAGCAGTTTCGCTAGCAATCAGCCCCAGCATTTT
CASSFASNQPQHF